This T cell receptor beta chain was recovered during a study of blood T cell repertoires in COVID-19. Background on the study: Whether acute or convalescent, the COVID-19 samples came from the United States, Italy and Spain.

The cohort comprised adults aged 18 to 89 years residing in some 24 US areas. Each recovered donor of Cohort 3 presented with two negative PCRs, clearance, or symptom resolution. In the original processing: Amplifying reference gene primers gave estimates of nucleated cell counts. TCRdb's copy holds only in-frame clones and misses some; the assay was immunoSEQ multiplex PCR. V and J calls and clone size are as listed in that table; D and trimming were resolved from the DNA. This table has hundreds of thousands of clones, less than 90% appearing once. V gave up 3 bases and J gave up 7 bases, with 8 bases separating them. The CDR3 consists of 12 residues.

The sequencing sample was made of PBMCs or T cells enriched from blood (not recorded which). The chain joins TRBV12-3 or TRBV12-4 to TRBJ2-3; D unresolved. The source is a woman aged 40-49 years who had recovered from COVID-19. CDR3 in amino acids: CASSFPGYTQYF. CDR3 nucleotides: TGTGCCAGCAGTTTTCCCGGGTATACGCAGTATTTT.